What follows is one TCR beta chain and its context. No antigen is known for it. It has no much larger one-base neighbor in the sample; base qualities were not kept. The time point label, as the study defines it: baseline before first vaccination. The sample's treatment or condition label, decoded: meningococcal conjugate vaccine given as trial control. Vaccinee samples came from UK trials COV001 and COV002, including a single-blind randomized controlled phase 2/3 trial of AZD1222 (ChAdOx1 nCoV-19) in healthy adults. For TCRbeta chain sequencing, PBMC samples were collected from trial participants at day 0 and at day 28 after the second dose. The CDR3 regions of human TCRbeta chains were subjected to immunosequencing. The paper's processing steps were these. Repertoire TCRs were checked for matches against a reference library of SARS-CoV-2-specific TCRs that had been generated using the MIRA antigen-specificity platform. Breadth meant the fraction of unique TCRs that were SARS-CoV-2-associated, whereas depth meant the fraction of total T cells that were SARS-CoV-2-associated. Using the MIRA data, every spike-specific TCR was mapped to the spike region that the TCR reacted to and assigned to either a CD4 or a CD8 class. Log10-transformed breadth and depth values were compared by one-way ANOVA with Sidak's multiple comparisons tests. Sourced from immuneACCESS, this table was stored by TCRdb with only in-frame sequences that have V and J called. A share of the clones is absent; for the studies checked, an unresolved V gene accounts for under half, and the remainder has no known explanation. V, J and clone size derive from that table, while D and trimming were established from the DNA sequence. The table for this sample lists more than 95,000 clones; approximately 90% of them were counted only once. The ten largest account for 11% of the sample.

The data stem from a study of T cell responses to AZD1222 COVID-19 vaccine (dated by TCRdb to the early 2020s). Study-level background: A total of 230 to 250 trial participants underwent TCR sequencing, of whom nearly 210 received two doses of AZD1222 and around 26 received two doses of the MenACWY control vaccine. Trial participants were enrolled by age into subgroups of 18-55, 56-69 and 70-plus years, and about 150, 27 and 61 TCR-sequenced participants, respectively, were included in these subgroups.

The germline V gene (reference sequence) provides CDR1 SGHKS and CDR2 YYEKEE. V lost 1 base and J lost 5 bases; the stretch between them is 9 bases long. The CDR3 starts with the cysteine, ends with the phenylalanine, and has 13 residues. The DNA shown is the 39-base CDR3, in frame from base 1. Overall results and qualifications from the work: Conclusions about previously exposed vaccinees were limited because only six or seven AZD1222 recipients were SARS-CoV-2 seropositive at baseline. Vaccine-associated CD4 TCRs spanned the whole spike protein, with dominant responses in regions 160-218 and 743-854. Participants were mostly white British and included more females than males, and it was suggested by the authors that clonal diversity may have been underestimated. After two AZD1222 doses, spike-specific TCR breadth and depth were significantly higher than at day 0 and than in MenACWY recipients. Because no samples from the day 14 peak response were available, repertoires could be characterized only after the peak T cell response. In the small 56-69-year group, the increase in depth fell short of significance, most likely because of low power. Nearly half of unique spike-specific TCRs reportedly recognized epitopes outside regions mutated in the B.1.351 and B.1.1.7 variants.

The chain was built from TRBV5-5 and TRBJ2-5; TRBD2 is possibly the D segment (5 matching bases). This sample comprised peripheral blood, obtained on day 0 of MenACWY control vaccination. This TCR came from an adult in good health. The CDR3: CASSLYWTETQYF. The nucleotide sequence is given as TGTGCCAGCAGCTTGTATTGGACTGAGACCCAGTACTTC.